The present T cell receptor (beta chain) was sequenced within a study of T cells in Graves' hyperthyroidism and ophthalmopathy. TCR beta CDR3 sequences were amplified from RNA transcripts. First-round RT-PCR targeting the TCR CDR3 was performed with the HTBI primer set. Each CDR3 protein gets one entry after TCRdb re-called the multiplex PCR reads with MiXCR. The data show under 700,000 distinct CDR3 sequences, 16% seen once. There are a few counts of this clonotype. What it recognizes is unknown. Points from the study as a whole: Blood also showed most of the thyroid clonotypes that were expanded above 0.001.

Source material for PBMCs was around 10 ml fresh peripheral blood. The CDR3 length is 14 residues. Between the trimmed V and J ends, which lost 6 bases and 3 bases, there was a span of 15 bases. The chain has TRBV12-3 or TRBV12-4 and TRBJ2-7, with a weak D call TRBD2 (6 bases). The source of this sequence is a woman under 30 with Graves' hyperthyroidism. The source material was blood. CDR3 protein: CASSPLAPSYEQYF. CDR3 bases: TGTGCCAGCAGCCCTCTAGCGCCGAGCTACGAGCAGTACTTC.